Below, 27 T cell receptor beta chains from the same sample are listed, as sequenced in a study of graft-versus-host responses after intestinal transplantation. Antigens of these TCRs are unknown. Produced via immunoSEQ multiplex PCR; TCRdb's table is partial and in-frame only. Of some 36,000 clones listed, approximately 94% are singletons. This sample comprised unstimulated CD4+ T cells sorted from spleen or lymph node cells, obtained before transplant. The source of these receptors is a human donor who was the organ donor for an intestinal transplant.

CDR3 sequence (DNA): TGTGCCAGCAGCCCAGCGGGGGGAAGGTACGAGCAGTACTTC. Protein sequence: CASSPAGGRYEQYF. The V call is TRBV6-5, the J call TRBJ2-7; 9 bases fit TRBD2. Germline trimming cut 6 bases from V and 4 bases from J; bases unmatched to any gene: 7. The CDR3 totals 14 residues. The germline V gene has CDR1 MNHEY and CDR2 SVGAGI.

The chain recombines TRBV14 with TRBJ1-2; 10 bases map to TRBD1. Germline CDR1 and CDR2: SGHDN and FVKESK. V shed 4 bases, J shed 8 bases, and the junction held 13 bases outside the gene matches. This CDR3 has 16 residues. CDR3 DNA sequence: TGTGCCAGCAGCCTTTTTCCGGGACAGGGGACGGCCGGCTACACCTTC. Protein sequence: CASSLFPGQGTAGYTF.

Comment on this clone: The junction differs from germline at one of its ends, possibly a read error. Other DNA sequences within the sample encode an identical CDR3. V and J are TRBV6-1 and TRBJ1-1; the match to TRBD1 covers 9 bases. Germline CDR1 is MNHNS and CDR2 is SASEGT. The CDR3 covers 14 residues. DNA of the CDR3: TGTGCCAGCAGCAGACAGGGGGGTGTAGCTGAAGCCTTCTTT. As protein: CASSRQGGVAEAFF.

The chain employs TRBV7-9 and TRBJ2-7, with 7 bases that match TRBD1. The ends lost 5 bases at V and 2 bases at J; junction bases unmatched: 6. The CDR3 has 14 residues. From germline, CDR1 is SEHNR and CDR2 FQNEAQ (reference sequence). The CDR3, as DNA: TGTGCCAGCAGCCAGGGACAGTGGACCTACGAGCAGTACTTC. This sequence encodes CASSQGQWTYEQYF.

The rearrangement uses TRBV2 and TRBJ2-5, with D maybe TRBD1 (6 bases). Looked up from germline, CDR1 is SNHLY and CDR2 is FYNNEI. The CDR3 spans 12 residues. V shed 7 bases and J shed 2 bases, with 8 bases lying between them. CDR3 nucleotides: TGTGCCAGCACGGGACAACAAGAGACCCAGTACTTC. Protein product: CASTGQQETQYF.

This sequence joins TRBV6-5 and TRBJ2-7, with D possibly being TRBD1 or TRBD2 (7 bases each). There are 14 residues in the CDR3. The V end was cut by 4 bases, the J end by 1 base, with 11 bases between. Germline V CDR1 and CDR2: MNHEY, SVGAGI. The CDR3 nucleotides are TGTGCCAGCAGTTGGCAGGGGGGGTCCTACGAGCAGTACTTC. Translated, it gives CASSWQGGSYEQYF.

This CDR3 reads CASSYTITGANYGYTF. CDR3 nucleotide sequence: TGTGCCAGCAGTTACACTATAACAGGGGCAAACTATGGCTACACCTTC. The chain couples TRBV6-5 to TRBJ1-2, with 7 bases fitting TRBD1. With V trimmed by 2 bases and J by 2 bases, 8 bases remained unmatched. Germline assignment: CDR1 MNHEY and CDR2 SVGAGI. CDR3 length: 16 amino acids.

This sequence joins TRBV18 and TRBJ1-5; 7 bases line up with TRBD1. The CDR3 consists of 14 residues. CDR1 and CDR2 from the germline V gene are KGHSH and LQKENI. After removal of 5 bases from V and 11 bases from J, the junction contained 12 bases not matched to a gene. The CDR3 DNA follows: TGTGCCAGCTCAGTCGGGACAGCTCCTTTAGCCCAGCATTTT. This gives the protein CASSVGTAPLAQHF.

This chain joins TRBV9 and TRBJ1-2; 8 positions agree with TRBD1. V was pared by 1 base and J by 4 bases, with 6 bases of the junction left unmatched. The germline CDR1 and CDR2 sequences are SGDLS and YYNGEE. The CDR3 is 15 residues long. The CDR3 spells CASSVSQGAAYGYTF. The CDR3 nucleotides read TGTGCCAGCAGCGTATCCCAGGGGGCGGCCTATGGCTACACCTTC. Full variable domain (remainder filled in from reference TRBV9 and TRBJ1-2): DSGVTQTPKHLITATGQRVTLRCSPRSGDLSVYWYQQSLDQGLQFLIQYYNGEERAKGNILERFSAQQFPDLHSELNLSSLELGDSALYFCASSVSQGAAYGYTFGSGTRLTVV.

The CDR3 reads CASSVTHGGRGEKLFF. The CDR3 coding sequence is TGTGCCAGCAGCGTAACCCATGGGGGGCGGGGAGAAAAACTGTTTTTT. The chain recombines TRBV9 with TRBJ1-4, with a tentative D call TRBD1 (6 bases). The length of the CDR3 is 16 residues. The germline V gene encodes CDR1 SGDLS and CDR2 YYNGEE. V lost 1 base to trimming and J lost 8 bases, with 18 bases between them.

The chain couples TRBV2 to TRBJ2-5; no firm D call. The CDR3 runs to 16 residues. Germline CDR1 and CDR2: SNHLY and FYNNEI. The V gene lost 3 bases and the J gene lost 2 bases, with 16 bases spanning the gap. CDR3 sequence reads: CASSERYSYSQETQYF. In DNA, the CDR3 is TGTGCCAGCAGTGAGAGGTATAGTTACAGTCAAGAGACCCAGTACTTC.

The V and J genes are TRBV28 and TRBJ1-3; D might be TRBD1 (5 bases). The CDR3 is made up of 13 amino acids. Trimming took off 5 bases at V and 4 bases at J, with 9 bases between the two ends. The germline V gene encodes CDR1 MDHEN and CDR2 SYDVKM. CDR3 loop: CASSLRQGNTIYF. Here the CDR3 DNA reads TGTGCCAGCAGTCTACGACAGGGAAACACCATATATTTT.

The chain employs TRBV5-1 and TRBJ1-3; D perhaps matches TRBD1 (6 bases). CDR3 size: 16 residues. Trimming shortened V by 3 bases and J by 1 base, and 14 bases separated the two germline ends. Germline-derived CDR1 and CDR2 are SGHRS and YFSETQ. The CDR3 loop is CASSSRDTKSGNTIYF. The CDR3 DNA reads TGCGCCAGCAGCTCCCGGGACACGAAATCTGGAAACACCATATATTTT.

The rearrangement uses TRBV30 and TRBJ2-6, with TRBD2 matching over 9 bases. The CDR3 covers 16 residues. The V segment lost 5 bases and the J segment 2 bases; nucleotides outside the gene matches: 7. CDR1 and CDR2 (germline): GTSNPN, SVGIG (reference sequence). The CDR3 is CAWGRRGGPGANVLTF. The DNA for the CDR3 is TGTGCCTGGGGCCGGCGGGGGGGCCCTGGGGCCAACGTCCTGACTTTC.

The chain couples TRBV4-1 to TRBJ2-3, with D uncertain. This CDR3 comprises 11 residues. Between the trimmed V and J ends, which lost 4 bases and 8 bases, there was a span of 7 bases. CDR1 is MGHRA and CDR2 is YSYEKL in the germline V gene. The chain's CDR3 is CASSLLGTQYF. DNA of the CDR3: TGCGCCAGCAGCCTTTTGGGTACGCAGTATTTT.

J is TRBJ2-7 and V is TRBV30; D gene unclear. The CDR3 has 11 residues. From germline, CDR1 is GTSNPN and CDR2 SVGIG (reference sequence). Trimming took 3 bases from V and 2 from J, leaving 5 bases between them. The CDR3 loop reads CAWREAYEQYF. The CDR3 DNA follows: TGTGCCTGGAGAGAGGCCTACGAGCAGTACTTC.

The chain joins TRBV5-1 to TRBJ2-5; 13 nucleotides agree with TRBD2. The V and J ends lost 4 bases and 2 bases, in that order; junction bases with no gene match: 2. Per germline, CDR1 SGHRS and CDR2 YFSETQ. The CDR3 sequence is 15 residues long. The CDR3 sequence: CASSPGLAGQETQYF. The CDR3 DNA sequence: TGCGCCAGCAGCCCGGGACTAGCGGGGCAAGAGACCCAGTACTTC.

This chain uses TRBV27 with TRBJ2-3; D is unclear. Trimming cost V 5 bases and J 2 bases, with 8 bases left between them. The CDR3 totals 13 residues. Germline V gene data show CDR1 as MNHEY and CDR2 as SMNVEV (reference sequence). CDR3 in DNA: TGTGCCAGCAGTCCCTGGGCCACAGATACGCAGTATTTT. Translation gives CASSPWATDTQYF.

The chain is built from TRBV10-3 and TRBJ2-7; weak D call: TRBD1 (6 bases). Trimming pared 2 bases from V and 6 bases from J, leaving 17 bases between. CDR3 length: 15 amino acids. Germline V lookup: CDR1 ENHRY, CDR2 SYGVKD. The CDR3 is CAISEGQTGAGEQYF. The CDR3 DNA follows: TGTGCCATCAGTGAGGGCCAGACAGGAGCAGGCGAGCAGTACTTC.

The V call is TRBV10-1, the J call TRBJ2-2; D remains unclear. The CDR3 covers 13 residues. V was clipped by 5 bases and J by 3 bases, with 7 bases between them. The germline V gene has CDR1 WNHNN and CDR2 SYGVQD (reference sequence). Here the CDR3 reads CASSPSDTGELFF. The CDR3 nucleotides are TGCGCCAGCAGTCCCTCAGACACCGGGGAGCTGTTTTTT.

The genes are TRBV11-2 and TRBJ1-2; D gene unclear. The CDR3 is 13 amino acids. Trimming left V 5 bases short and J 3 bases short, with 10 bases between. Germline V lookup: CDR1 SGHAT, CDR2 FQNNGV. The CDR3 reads CASSPRYYYGYTF. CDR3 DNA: TGTGCCAGCAGCCCCAGGTATTACTATGGCTACACCTTC.

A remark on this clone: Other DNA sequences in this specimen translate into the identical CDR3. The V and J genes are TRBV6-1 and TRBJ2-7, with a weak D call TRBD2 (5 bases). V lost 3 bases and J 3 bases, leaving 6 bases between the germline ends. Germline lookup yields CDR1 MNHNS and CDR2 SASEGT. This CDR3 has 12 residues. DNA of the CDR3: TGTGCCAGCAGTGACCGGGGCTACGAGCAGTACTTC. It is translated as CASSDRGYEQYF.

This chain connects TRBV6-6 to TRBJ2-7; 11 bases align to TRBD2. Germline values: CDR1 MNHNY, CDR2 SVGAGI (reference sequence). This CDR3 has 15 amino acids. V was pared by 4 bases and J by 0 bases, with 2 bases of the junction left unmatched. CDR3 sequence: CASSLLAGGSYEQYF. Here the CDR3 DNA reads TGTGCCAGCAGTTTGCTAGCGGGGGGCTCCTACGAGCAGTACTTC.

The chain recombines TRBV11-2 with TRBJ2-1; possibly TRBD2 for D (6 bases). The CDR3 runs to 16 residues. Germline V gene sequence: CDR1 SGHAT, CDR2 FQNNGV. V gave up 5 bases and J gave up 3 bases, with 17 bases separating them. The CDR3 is CASSPLHRAGYNEQFF. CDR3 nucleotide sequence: TGTGCCAGCAGCCCCCTCCACCGAGCGGGCTACAATGAGCAGTTCTTC.

This chain's CDR3 is CAWSVGGARDGYTF. CDR3 DNA sequence: TGTGCCTGGAGTGTTGGGGGGGCTCGAGATGGCTACACCTTC. The chain employs TRBV30 and TRBJ1-2, with D maybe TRBD1 (6 bases). Germline V lookup: CDR1 GTSNPN, CDR2 SVGIG (reference sequence). The CDR3 runs to 14 residues. With 0 bases removed from V and 6 bases from J, the gap between germline ends came to 14 bases.

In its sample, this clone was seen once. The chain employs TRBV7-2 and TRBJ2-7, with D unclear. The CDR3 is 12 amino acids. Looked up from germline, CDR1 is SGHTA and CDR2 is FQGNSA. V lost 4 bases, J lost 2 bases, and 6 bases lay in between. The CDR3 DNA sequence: TGTGCCAGCAGCTCGTGGACCTACGAGCAGTACTTC. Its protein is CASSSWTYEQYF.

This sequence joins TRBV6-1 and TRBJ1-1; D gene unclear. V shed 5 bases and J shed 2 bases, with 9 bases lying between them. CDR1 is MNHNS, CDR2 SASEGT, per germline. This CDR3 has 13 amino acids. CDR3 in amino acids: CASSIQTNTEAFF. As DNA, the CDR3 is TGTGCCAGCAGTATTCAGACAAACACTGAAGCTTTCTTT.